Presented here are 25 T cell receptor beta chains from one specimen sequenced in a study of T-cell reconstitution after alpha-beta-depleted transplantation in children. For TCRbeta, the library was prepared with unique molecular identifiers. Each CDR3 protein is one row after TCRdb ran MiXCR on the PCR reads. Of a few hundred thousand distinct CDR3 sequences listed, 9.7% are singletons. The source material was PBMCs from the stem cell graft donor, sampled from the stem cell graft. Receptors were obtained from a human donor who donated a stem cell graft to a child with SCID.

The sample holds many counts of this clonotype. The chain recombines TRBV12-3 or TRBV12-4 with TRBJ1-1; maybe TRBD1 (5 bases). Trimming pared 5 bases from V and 0 bases from J, leaving 10 bases between. There are 14 residues in the CDR3. CDR3 bases: TGTGCCAGCAGTCCAGGGTTAATGAACACTGAAGCTTTCTTT. This sequence encodes CASSPGLMNTEAFF.

This clonotype has a count of ten or more. This chain connects TRBV4-2 to TRBJ2-3; D gene ambiguous. The CDR3 is 14 residues long. Germline V gene data show CDR1 as LGHNA and CDR2 as YNFKEQ. V lost 3 bases and J lost 1, with 8 bases in between. CDR3 sequence (DNA): TGTGCCAGCAGCCAGCAAATTGGCACAGATACGCAGTATTTT. Its protein is CASSQQIGTDTQYF.

The table lists this clonotype with many counts. The CDR3 DNA follows: TGTGCCAGCAGTACCAGCCTCCGACTAGCAGGAGATACGCAGTATTTT. Translating it yields CASSTSLRLAGDTQYF. J is TRBJ2-3 and V is TRBV12-3 or TRBV12-4, with 7 bases that match TRBD2. Losses at the gene ends were 5 bases for V and 5 bases for J; bases not matched to a gene: 13. The CDR3 covers 16 residues.

This clonotype was picked up many times. The rearrangement links TRBV12-3 or TRBV12-4 to TRBJ1-1; possible D gene TRBD1, 6 bases. The CDR3 extends over 13 amino acids. Trimming took off 9 bases at V and 11 bases at J, with 22 bases between the two ends. The CDR3 coding sequence is TGTGCCAGTCGACCCCCGCCCGGGACAACCGCTTTCTTT. This sequence encodes CASRPPPGTTAFF.

This clonotype was found many times. V and J are TRBV5-1 and TRBJ1-1, with TRBD1 matching 9 bases. This CDR3 region has 15 residues. The germline V gene encodes CDR1 SGHRS and CDR2 YFSETQ. The junction had 5 bases not matched to a gene; V was cut back by 4 bases and J by 1 base. CDR3 protein: CASSKATGGNTEAFF. The CDR3 nucleotides are TGCGCCAGCAGCAAAGCGACAGGGGGGAACACTGAAGCTTTCTTT.

At least ten counts were recorded for this clonotype. J is TRBJ1-1 and V is TRBV20-1, with D tentatively TRBD1 (5 bases). This CDR3 is built from 11 residues. CDR1 is DFQATT and CDR2 is SNEGSKA in the germline V gene (reference sequence). V shed 5 bases and J shed 8 bases, with 12 bases lying between them. The CDR3 DNA reads TGCAGTGCTGGCCAGGGAAGCGAAGCTTTCTTT. It yields the protein CSAGQGSEAFF.

The chain recombines TRBV20-1 with TRBJ1-1; D is possibly TRBD1 (5 bases). The germline gives CDR1 DFQATT, CDR2 SNEGSKA (reference sequence). Trimming cost V 4 bases and J 4 bases, with 13 bases left between them. This CDR3 has 13 residues. CDR3 sequence reads: CSATAGGGTEAFF. Here the CDR3 DNA reads TGCAGTGCTACGGCGGGCGGGGGCACTGAAGCTTTCTTT.

This clonotype showed up many times. The junction departs from the called germline gene at one end, perhaps through a read error. The rearrangement links TRBV5-1 to TRBJ1-6; 8 bases agree with TRBD1. This CDR3 is 14 amino acids long. Germline values: CDR1 SGHRS, CDR2 YFSETQ. CDR3 amino acids: CASSSGQGNSPLHF. DNA of the CDR3: TGTGCCAGCAGCTCCGGACAGGGAAATTCACCCCTCCACTTT.

This clonotype has at least ten counts. The V call is TRBV6-1, the J call TRBJ1-1, with TRBD1 matching 12 bases. Germline values: CDR1 MNHNS, CDR2 SASEGT. The V gene end was trimmed by 7 bases and the J gene end by 5 bases; junction bases not matched to a gene: 8. CDR3 length equals 15 residues. CDR3 nucleotide sequence: TGTGCCAGCACGGGACAGGGGGCCGGGAGAACTGAAGCTTTCTTT. Its translation: CASTGQGAGRTEAFF.

The chain links TRBV2 to TRBJ1-3; D not certain. Germline V lookup: CDR1 SNHLY, CDR2 FYNNEI. There are 13 residues in the CDR3. V shed 7 bases and J shed 0 bases, with 7 bases lying between them. CDR3 amino acids: CASTTDSGNTIYF. In nucleotides, the CDR3 is TGTGCCAGCACGACGGACTCTGGAAACACCATATATTTT.

This clonotype showed up many times. The CDR3, as DNA: TGCGCCAGCAGCTCGGGGCCTGGTGGGCCTGAAGCTTTCTTT. This sequence encodes CASSSGPGGPEAFF. This sequence joins TRBV5-1 and TRBJ1-1; D might be TRBD1 (5 bases). The V end was cut by 3 bases, the J end by 6 bases, with 15 bases between. The CDR3 sequence is 14 residues long. Germline CDR1 is SGHRS and CDR2 is YFSETQ.

Points on this clonotype: This may be a read error, as it is one base from a much larger clone. The V call is TRBV5-1, the J call TRBJ1-1; 7 positions match TRBD1. The V segment lost 3 bases and the J segment 5 bases; nucleotides outside the gene matches: 10. CDR3 length: 15 amino acids. Germline V gene sequence: CDR1 SGHRS, CDR2 YFSETQ. The CDR3 region has the DNA TGCGCCAGCAGCTACACGTCAGGGGGGATTACTGAAGCTTTCTTT. It yields the protein CASSYTSGGITEAFF. Supplemented by reference TRBV5-1 and TRBJ1-1, the full variable domain reads KAGVTQTPRYLIKTRGQQVTLSCSPISGHRSVSWYQQTPGQGLQFLFEYFSETQRNKGNFPGRFSGRQFSNSRSEMNVSTLELGDSALYLCASSYTSGGITEAFFGQGTRLTVV.

This clonotype was found many times. The genes are TRBV5-1 and TRBJ2-1, with 7 bases that match TRBD2. The CDR3 spans 14 residues. CDR1 and CDR2 (germline): SGHRS, YFSETQ. Trimming at V came to 7 bases and at J to 5 bases, leaving 9 bases not matched to a gene. The CDR3 region has the DNA TGCGCCAGCGGCTCGGGGGGAGGGAACAATGAGCAGTTCTTC. Its translation: CASGSGGGNNEQFF.

The rearrangement links TRBV20-1 to TRBJ1-5; D perhaps matches TRBD1 (5 bases). V was trimmed by 0 bases and J by 6 bases, leaving 12 bases between them. Germline CDR1 and CDR2: DFQATT and SNEGSKA (reference sequence). This CDR3 region has 14 residues. CDR3 in amino acids: CSARDPGRVQPQHF. In nucleotides, the CDR3 is TGCAGTGCTAGAGATCCAGGGAGGGTTCAGCCCCAGCATTTT.

This clonotype was seen a few times. The chain uses TRBV11-2 and TRBJ1-1, with no clear D. The CDR3 totals 15 residues. Trimming stripped 0 bases from V and 7 bases from J, with 15 bases between. In germline, CDR1 is SGHAT, CDR2 FQNNGV. The CDR3 bases are TGTGCCAGCAGCTTAGAAGGTGGATCAACAGATGAAGCTTTCTTT. It translates to CASSLEGGSTDEAFF. Based on the CDR3 plus reference TRBV11-2 and TRBJ1-1, the full variable domain is EAGVAQSPRYKIIEKRQSVAFWCNPISGHATLYWYQQILGQGPKLLIQFQNNGVVDDSQLPKDRFSAERLKGVDSTLKIQPAKLEDSAVYLCASSLEGGSTDEAFFGQGTRLTVV.

This clonotype was counted at least ten times. This chain connects TRBV20-1 to TRBJ1-2; 8 bases line up with TRBD1. Per germline, CDR1 DFQATT and CDR2 SNEGSKA (reference sequence). V shed 5 bases, J shed 6 bases, and the junction held 23 bases outside the gene matches. CDR3 size: 18 residues. CDR3: CSALYLGGAGGVVNGYTF. Written as DNA, the CDR3 is TGCAGTGCTCTTTACCTTGGGGGGGCAGGGGGCGTCGTAAATGGCTACACCTTC.

The chain has TRBV20-1 and TRBJ1-4; a possible D gene is TRBD1 (6 bases). The V end was cut by 7 bases, the J end by 3 bases, with 15 bases between. CDR1 and CDR2 (germline): DFQATT, SNEGSKA (reference sequence). This CDR3 contains 14 residues. CDR3 protein: CSVAPGHPNEKLFF. The DNA for the CDR3 is TGCAGTGTTGCGCCGGGACACCCTAATGAAAAACTGTTTTTT.

This clonotype was observed many times. This CDR3 reads CASSPMEGTGYTF. The CDR3 DNA sequence: TGCGCCAGCAGCCCAATGGAGGGGACTGGCTACACCTTC. The chain links TRBV5-1 to TRBJ1-2; maybe TRBD1 (5 bases). CDR3 length: 13 residues. V lost 4 bases, J lost 7 bases, and 14 bases lay in between. The germline V gene has CDR1 SGHRS and CDR2 YFSETQ.

This clonotype has at least ten counts. This chain connects TRBV4-1 to TRBJ1-1; the D gene is possibly TRBD1 (5 bases). The CDR3 is made up of 14 amino acids. The germline V gene encodes CDR1 MGHRA and CDR2 YSYEKL. V lost 2 bases and J lost 10, with 17 bases in between. In nucleotides, the CDR3 is TGCGCCAGCAGCCAATTTAGAGGCGGGGCCGGAGCTTTCTTT. This translates into CASSQFRGGAGAFF.

This clonotype was recorded many times. The genes are TRBV5-1 and TRBJ2-1; no clear D. The CDR3 consists of 19 residues. Deletions cut 8 bases from V and 2 bases from J, with 29 bases between. In germline, CDR1 is SGHRS, CDR2 YFSETQ. This chain's CDR3 is CARSFLASPGPLTYNEQFF. In nucleotides, the CDR3 is TGCGCCAGATCATTCCTTGCCTCTCCGGGCCCCCTTACCTACAATGAGCAGTTCTTC. The full variable domain, in which reference TRBV5-1 and TRBJ2-1 provide the parts outside the CDR3, is KAGVTQTPRYLIKTRGQQVTLSCSPISGHRSVSWYQQTPGQGLQFLFEYFSETQRNKGNFPGRFSGRQFSNSRSEMNVSTLELGDSALYLCARSFLASPGPLTYNEQFFGPGTRLTVL.

This clonotype has ten or more counts. The chain combines TRBV4-3 with TRBJ1-3; tentatively, D is TRBD1 (5 bases). Germline V gene data show CDR1 as LGHNA and CDR2 as YSLEER. This CDR3 has 17 residues. Trimming took 0 bases from V and 7 from J, leaving 19 bases between them. The CDR3 DNA sequence: TGCGCCAGCAGCCAAGAACTCTCCCAGGGTTATGGCAACACCATATATTTT. Translating gives CASSQELSQGYGNTIYF.

This clonotype was recorded many times. The V and J genes are TRBV5-1 and TRBJ1-5; perhaps TRBD1 as D (6 bases). Trimming left V 2 bases short and J 7 bases short, with 13 bases between. Per the germline V gene, CDR1 is SGHRS and CDR2 is YFSETQ. CDR3 length equals 14 residues. The CDR3 spells CASSFSGGEQPQHF. CDR3 bases: TGCGCCAGCAGCTTCTCCGGGGGCGAACAGCCCCAGCATTTT.

This clonotype was observed at least ten times. The V gene is TRBV20-1, the J gene TRBJ1-5, with 7 bases identical to TRBD1. The length of the CDR3 is 16 residues. Losses at the gene ends were 2 bases for V and 2 bases for J; bases not matched to a gene: 9. Germline values: CDR1 DFQATT, CDR2 SNEGSKA (reference sequence). The DNA for the CDR3 is TGCAGTGCTAGAACTCATACAGGGACAGGCAATCAGCCCCAGCATTTT. Protein product: CSARTHTGTGNQPQHF.

This clonotype has a count of ten or more. The rearrangement uses TRBV4-1 and TRBJ1-6; no definite D call. Germline loops: CDR1 MGHRA, CDR2 YSYEKL. The CDR3 contains 12 residues. Between the trimmed V and J ends, which lost 0 bases and 13 bases, there was a span of 7 bases. The CDR3 DNA reads TGCGCCAGCAGCCAAGAGTGGGGTCCCCTCCACTTT. Its translation is CASSQEWGPLHF.

This clonotype was counted at least ten times. The V gene is TRBV20-1, the J gene TRBJ2-1, with 7 nucleotides matching TRBD1. The CDR3 runs to 14 residues. Unmatched junction bases numbered 13, after V lost 6 bases and J lost 8 bases. Germline assignment: CDR1 DFQATT and CDR2 SNEGSKA (reference sequence). CDR3 sequence (DNA): TGCAGTGCAAGGGGTCAGGGGGTCACCCATGAGCAGTTCTTC. As protein: CSARGQGVTHEQFF.